These 16 T cell receptor beta chains share one sample of origin, sequenced in a study of blood T cell repertoires in COVID-19. The assay was immunoSEQ multiplex PCR, and TCRdb's table has in-frame clones only and misses some. The sample comprises fewer than 35,000 clones, roughly 90% of which are singletons, and 3% to 4.5% rests with the top ten. The material sequenced was peripheral blood. These receptors came from a man aged 55 to 70 with acute or convalescent COVID-19.

The count of this clone is one. This rearrangement joins TRBV11-3 to TRBJ2-6; unclear D gene. Germline V CDR1 and CDR2: SGHNT, YENEEA. The CDR3 contains 14 residues. The V end was cut by 1 base, the J end by 11 bases, with 12 bases between. CDR3 residues: CASSLGDFPDVLTF. CDR3 in DNA: TGTGCCAGCAGCTTAGGAGACTTCCCGGACGTCCTGACTTTC.

The chain employs TRBV4-1 and TRBJ2-2; maybe TRBD1 (5 bases). Trimming left V 0 bases short and J 4 bases short, with 12 bases between. CDR3 length: 16 residues. In germline, CDR1 is MGHRA, CDR2 YSYEKL. Here the CDR3 DNA reads TGCGCCAGCAGCCAAGAGCAGGGCACGACCACCGGGGAGCTGTTTTTT. This translates into CASSQEQGTTTGELFF.

V usage is TRBV5-1 and J usage is TRBJ2-1; 9 positions agree with TRBD2. The CDR3 consists of 18 residues. CDR1 is SGHRS, CDR2 YFSETQ, per germline. The J segment lost 4 bases and the V segment lost 0 bases, leaving 11 bases of the junction unmatched. The CDR3 region is CASSLGWGAGGPYNEQFF. CDR3 in DNA: TGCGCCAGCAGCTTGGGCTGGGGGGCGGGAGGGCCTTACAATGAGCAGTTCTTC.

This clone has only a few counts. This chain joins TRBV5-1 and TRBJ2-7, with TRBD2 matching 11 bases. This CDR3 has 17 residues. The V gene end was trimmed by 4 bases and the J gene end by 0 bases; junction bases not matched to a gene: 9. Germline loops: CDR1 SGHRS, CDR2 YFSETQ. This CDR3 reads CASSPGLAGSSSYEQYV. The DNA of the CDR3 is TGCGCCAGCAGCCCTGGACTAGCGGGTTCCTCCTCCTACGAGCAGTACGTC.

The gene calls are TRBV7-2 and TRBJ2-2; TRBD1 aligns across 8 bases. The V segment lost 3 bases and the J segment 4 bases; nucleotides outside the gene matches: 4. The CDR3 covers 15 residues. CDR1 SGHTA and CDR2 FQGNSA come from the germline V gene. CDR3 loop: CASSFPTGVTGELFF. CDR3 coding DNA: TGTGCCAGCAGCTTCCCGACAGGGGTCACCGGGGAGCTGTTTTTT. The whole variable domain, remainder taken from reference TRBV7-2 and TRBJ2-2, is GAGVSQSPSNKVTEKGKDVELRCDPISGHTALYWYRQSLGQGLEFLIYFQGNSAPDKSGLPSDRFSAERTGGSVSTLTIQRTQQEDSAVYLCASSFPTGVTGELFFGEGSRLTVL.

The rearrangement uses TRBV19 and TRBJ2-3; no clear D. The V gene's germline CDR1 is LNHDA and CDR2 SQIVND (reference sequence). Trimming removed 3 bases from V and 8 bases from J, with 6 bases in between. The CDR3 consists of 11 residues. The CDR3 protein is CASSIRSTQYF. Written as DNA, the CDR3 is TGTGCCAGTAGTATTAGGAGTACGCAGTATTTT.

The chain uses TRBV7-6 and TRBJ1-1, with a possible D match to TRBD1 (5 bases). Germline V CDR1 and CDR2: SGHVS, FNYEAQ. The CDR3 covers 13 residues. V shed 4 bases and J shed 1 base, with 7 bases lying between them. The CDR3, as DNA: TGTGCCAGCAGCTCCGGGGGGAACACTGAAGCTTTCTTT. As protein: CASSSGGNTEAFF.

V and J are TRBV5-4 and TRBJ1-2; 10 bases fit TRBD1. CDR1 and CDR2 (germline): SGHNT, YYREEE (reference sequence). Unmatched junction bases numbered 5, after V lost 5 bases and J lost 4 bases. This CDR3 comprises 14 residues. The CDR3 DNA follows: TGTGCCAGCAGGTCGACAGGGGGCGGCTATGGCTACACCTTC. Protein product: CASRSTGGGYGYTF. The entire variable domain, with the rest obtained from reference TRBV5-4 and TRBJ1-2, is as follows: ETGVTQSPTHLIKTRGQQVTLRCSSQSGHNTVSWYQQALGQGPQFIFQYYREEENGRGNFPPRFSGLQFPNYSSELNVNALELDDSALYLCASRSTGGGYGYTFGSGTRLTVV.

The genes are TRBV2 and TRBJ1-5, with TRBD1 as a possible D gene (6 bases). CDR1 and CDR2 from the germline V gene are SNHLY and FYNNEI. This CDR3 has 14 residues. Trimming took 5 bases from V and 8 from J, leaving 16 bases between them. CDR3 region: CASSRGTDGKPQHF. CDR3 nucleotides: TGTGCCAGCAGTAGGGGGACGGACGGGAAGCCCCAGCATTTT.

This clone was found once. The gene calls are TRBV5-4 and TRBJ1-2; 8 bases are shared with TRBD1. There are 15 residues in the CDR3. Trimming took 3 bases from V and 0 from J; bases not matched to a gene: 4. Germline CDR1 SGHNT, CDR2 YYREEE (reference sequence). The CDR3 here is CASSYQGAANYGYTF. CDR3 bases: TGTGCCAGCAGCTACCAGGGGGCTGCTAACTATGGCTACACCTTC.

The V call is TRBV7-2, the J call TRBJ2-5; D is unresolved. The CDR3 runs 12 residues. CDR1 is SGHTA, CDR2 FQGNSA, per germline. V was shortened by 3 bases and J by 3 bases, with 5 bases between the two germline ends. CDR3 coding DNA: TGTGCCAGCAGCTTGAGCGAAGAGACCCAGTACTTC. Its protein is CASSLSEETQYF.

The CDR3 sequence is CASSSLAGGTGELFF. DNA of the CDR3: TGTGCCAGCAGCTCATTAGCGGGGGGCACCGGGGAGCTGTTTTTT. The V call is TRBV11-2, the J call TRBJ2-2; 10 nucleotides line up with TRBD2. Germline CDR1 and CDR2: SGHAT and FQNNGV. The CDR3 spans 15 residues. The V segment lost 4 bases and the J segment 4 bases; nucleotides outside the gene matches: 3.

This chain connects TRBV7-3 to TRBJ2-3, with 7 bases that match TRBD2. Germline-derived CDR1 and CDR2 are SGHTA and FQGTGA. The trim removed 5 bases at V and 5 bases at J, leaving 10 bases unmatched. The CDR3 sequence is 15 residues long. As DNA, the CDR3 is TGTGCCAGCAGCCAATCGGGACTAAAAGGAGATACGCAGTATTTT. It encodes CASSQSGLKGDTQYF. The complete variable domain, with remaining parts taken from reference TRBV7-3 and TRBJ2-3, reads GAGVSQTPSNKVTEKGKYVELRCDPISGHTALYWYRQSLGQGPEFLIYFQGTGAADDSGLPNDRFFAVRPEGSVSTLKIQRTERGDSAVYLCASSQSGLKGDTQYFGPGTRLTVL.

The V call is TRBV6-6, the J call TRBJ2-3; a weak D match, TRBD1 (5 bases). Per the germline V gene, CDR1 is MNHNY and CDR2 is SVGAGI (reference sequence). Between the trimmed V and J ends, which lost 4 bases and 0 bases, there was a span of 8 bases. The CDR3 loop spans 14 amino acids. The CDR3 spells CASSLTDSTDTQYF. DNA of the CDR3: TGTGCCAGCAGTTTGACAGATAGCACAGATACGCAGTATTTT.

V and J are TRBV5-6 and TRBJ1-2; weak D call: TRBD1 (6 bases). Looked up from germline, CDR1 is SGHDT and CDR2 is YYEEEE. V was clipped by 4 bases and J by 4 bases, with 8 bases between them. The CDR3 is made up of 12 amino acids. The CDR3 region is CASSRTVYGYTF. The CDR3 region has the DNA TGTGCCAGCAGCCGGACAGTCTATGGCTACACCTTC.

The genes are TRBV19 and TRBJ1-2; TRBD1 matches 10 bases. The CDR3 length is 15 residues. Germline CDR1 reads LNHDA; CDR2 reads SQIVND (reference sequence). V was pared by 4 bases and J by 7 bases, with 9 bases of the junction left unmatched. The CDR3 DNA is TGTGCCAGTAGTACGGACAGGGGGAAGGCTGGTGGCTACACCTTC. Translating it yields CASSTDRGKAGGYTF.